This TCR beta chain emerged from a study of tumor-infiltrating lymphocytes in primary liver carcinoma. The wider study: Between about 4 and 11 cm across, the tumors were all of stage T1-T3 N0M0. Sample yields, roughly 3.5 to 8 million productive TCRbeta reads, were similar across the tissue types.

Of note for this clonotype: Its antigen is not identified. A junction boundary mismatches the germline segment, possibly from a read error.

Extraction also yielded germline DNA, while blood RNA was obtained from unsorted whole blood. With a constant-region primer, TCR beta cDNA was made from approximately 520 ng of total RNA. Modified slightly, ARM-PCR produced TCR beta libraries over three nested multiplex PCR rounds. PCR rounds one and two used TRBV1-TRBV30 forward primers with a C-beta reverse primer for approximately 10 cycles each. One entry per CDR3 protein results from TCRdb running MiXCR on the multiplex PCR reads. Among about 300,000 distinct CDR3 sequences listed, 55% to 65% were seen once. From germline, CDR1 is MNHEY and CDR2 SVGAGI. The CDR3 spans 14 residues. Study-level findings and limits: Bulk unsorted samples prevented comparison of CD4+ and CD8+ repertoires.

The sequence came from a man aged 35-49 years with primary liver carcinoma and hepatitis B virus infection. The sample consisted of peripheral blood. This chain joins TRBV6-5 and TRBJ1-5; the D is unclear. The end of the DNA is better explained by TRBJ2-3, so the J call may be wrong. The CDR3 nucleotides are TGTGACAGCAGTTACTGGTCCGGCAATCAGCCCCAGTATTTT. Its protein is CDSSYWSGNQPQYF.